The rows below give T cell receptor beta chains drawn from one sample of a study of vaccination and CD4 T cells after COVID-19. From the PCR reads, TCRdb called clonotypes with MiXCR, one entry per CDR3 protein. The profile shows about 25,000 distinct CDR3 sequences, about half of them singletons. The antigens of these receptors remain unknown. Sequencing was performed on CD4+ T cells from blood, cultured in vitro. The receptors stem from a human donor who had recovered from COVID-19. CDR3s include the opening cysteine and the closing phenylalanine or tryptophan. D genes are given only for firm matches. Some rows mark clone size as missing; the rest say once, few, many or name a class of expanded clone.

TRBV15	TRBD1	few	TRBJ2-3	CATSRAARDSQSEPSTDTQYF	TGTGCCACCAGCAGAGCGGCTCGGGACAGTCAATCAGAGCCTAGCACAGATACGCAGTATTTT
TRBV27	-	once	TRBJ2-7	CASSLSIGQGNEQYF	TGTGCCAGCAGTTTATCGATAGGGCAGGGTAACGAGCAGTACTTC
TRBV27	-	few	TRBJ1-1	CASRRGANTEAFF	TGTGCCAGCAGGAGGGGGGCGAACACTGAAGCTTTCTTT
TRBV19	TRBD2	-	TRBJ2-1	CASSRLAGANEQFF	TGTGCCAGTAGTCGCCTAGCGGGGGCCAATGAGCAGTTCTTC
TRBV10-3	-	-	TRBJ2-3	CAISEAGQPRGGDTQYF	TGTGCCATCAGTGAGGCAGGCCAACCGCGGGGTGGTGATACGCAGTATTTT
TRBV19	-	-	TRBJ2-3	CASSTLSTDTQYF	TGTGCCAGTAGTACGCTGAGCACAGATACGCAGTATTTT
TRBV19	TRBD1	-	TRBJ1-2	CASSFRSGTGYGYTF	TGTGCCAGTAGTTTTAGGTCCGGGACAGGCTATGGCTACACCTTC
TRBV20-1	-	-	TRBJ2-5	CSARTAQETQYF	TGCAGTGCGAGGACAGCGCAAGAGACCCAGTACTTC
TRBV2	TRBD1	-	TRBJ1-2	CASSPGQGFVGYTF	TGTGCCAGCAGTCCGGGACAGGGGTTTGTTGGCTACACCTTC
TRBV20-1	TRBD2	once	TRBJ2-1	CSARPSSGGSYNEQFF	TGCAGTGCTCGCCCTTCTAGCGGGGGCTCCTACAATGAGCAGTTCTTC
TRBV28	-	-	TRBJ2-7	CASRFGGITYYEQYF	TGTGCCAGCAGATTCGGTGGGATAACATATTACGAGCAGTACTTC
TRBV5-1	TRBD2	-	TRBJ2-5	CASSHFKGTSGRLGETQYF	TGCGCCAGCAGCCATTTTAAGGGGACTAGCGGGAGATTGGGGGAGACCCAGTACTTC
TRBV6-1	-	-	TRBJ2-7	CASSRVGGSEQYF	TGCGCGTCCTCCCGGGTAGGGGGGAGCGAGCAGTACTTC
TRBV5-4	TRBD1	once	TRBJ2-3	CASSMGQGTDTQYF	TGTGCCAGCAGCATGGGACAGGGCACAGATACGCAGTATTTT
TRBV20-1	TRBD2	-	TRBJ2-7	CSASLGGVYEQYF	TGCAGTGCTAGTCTCGGGGGGGTCTACGAGCAGTACTTC
TRBV3-1	TRBD2	once	TRBJ2-3	CASSLGLRTSGVTDTQYF	TGTGCCAGCAGCCTCGGCTTACGGACTAGCGGGGTAACAGATACGCAGTATTTT
TRBV6-1	TRBD1	few	TRBJ1-5	CASSEGQGTGQPQHF	TGTGCCAGCAGTGAGGGACAGGGGACTGGGCAGCCCCAGCATTTT
TRBV7-9	TRBD2	few	TRBJ2-3	CASSLAGGSDTGYF	TGTGCCAGCAGCTTGGCGGGGGGGAGTGATACGGGGTATTTT
TRBV19	TRBD2	few	TRBJ2-7	CASSPRHSGLAGYYEQYF	TGTGCCAGTAGCCCTCGTCATTCGGGGCTAGCGGGGTACTACGAGCAGTACTTC
TRBV7-9	-	-	TRBJ2-2	CASSLEYTGELFF	TGTGCCAGCAGCTTAGAGTACACCGGGGAGCTGTTTTTT
TRBV18	TRBD1	-	TRBJ1-5	CASSNGQGLNQPQHF	TGTGCCAGCTCCAACGGACAGGGGCTCAATCAGCCCCAGCATTTT
TRBV19	-	-	TRBJ2-7	CASSNLLRDEQYF	TGTGCCAGTAGTAATTTGCTCCGGGACGAGCAGTACTTC
TRBV6-7	-	-	TRBJ2-7	CASSSSNSGTSSYEQYF	TGTGCCAGCAGTTCCTCAAACTCCGGGACATCGTCCTACGAGCAGTACTTC
TRBV7-9	-	-	TRBJ1-1	CASSEQTNTEAFF	TGTGCCAGCAGCGAACAGACGAACACTGAAGCTTTCTTT
TRBV11-3	-	-	TRBJ2-7	CASSWFGGLYEQYF	TGTGCCAGCAGCTGGTTCGGGGGTCTCTACGAGCAGTACTTC
TRBV20-1	-	-	TRBJ2-4	CSAQELAKNIQYF	TGCAGTGCTCAGGAACTAGCCAAAAACATTCAGTACTTC
TRBV4-1	-	few	TRBJ1-5	CASSPRGGPQHF	TGCGCCAGCAGCCCCCGGGGGGGGCCCCAGCATTTT
TRBV11-2	TRBD2	few	TRBJ2-5	CASSLDGRARGETQYF	TGTGCCAGCAGCTTAGATGGGAGGGCCCGAGGGGAGACCCAGTACTTC
TRBV2	-	-	TRBJ2-7	CASKGQPPHEQYF	TGTGCCAGCAAAGGACAGCCCCCACACGAGCAGTACTTC
TRBV6-1	TRBD1	few	TRBJ1-6	CASSPDRGRAGSPLHF	TGTGCCAGCAGTCCCGACAGGGGTCGGGCGGGGTCACCCCTCCACTTT
TRBV19	TRBD1	-	TRBJ2-6	CASSIDPIGTVLSGANVLTF	TGTGCCAGTAGTATAGATCCGATCGGGACAGTCCTCTCTGGGGCCAACGTCCTGACTTTC
TRBV20-1	TRBD1	few	TRBJ1-1	CSAPRQGTRTEAFF	TGCAGTGCTCCTAGACAGGGCACTCGGACTGAAGCTTTCTTT
TRBV7-2	TRBD2	-	TRBJ2-2	CASSLAGLAGATNTGELFF	TGTGCCAGCAGCTTAGCGGGACTAGCGGGAGCTACGAACACCGGGGAGCTGTTTTTT
TRBV20-1	TRBD1	few	TRBJ1-2	CSATPGTGFTF	TGCAGTGCCACTCCCGGGACAGGGTTCACCTTC
TRBV4-1	TRBD1	-	TRBJ1-3	CASSQGTGIIRSGNTIYF	TGCGCCAGCAGCCAAGGGACAGGTATTATCCGCTCTGGAAACACCATATATTTT
TRBV28	TRBD2	-	TRBJ2-7	CASSVTSGRTQYF	TGTGCCAGCAGTGTGACTAGCGGGAGGACGCAGTACTTC
TRBV6-2/TRBV6-3	-	once	TRBJ2-7	CASRWQLSSYEQYF	TGTGCCAGCAGATGGCAGTTGAGCTCCTACGAGCAGTACTTC